In this sample, the clone carrying this TCR beta chain turned up a few times. Per the authors' pipeline: Counts of nucleated cells, estimated from reference gene primer amplification, were obtained. Repertoires were generated with immunoSEQ multiplex PCR, while TCRdb's copy carries only in-frame clones and drops some. V and J calls plus clone size are reproduced from that table; the DNA served to infer D and trimming. The sample gives around 60,000 clones, roughly three quarters of which show up once; 25% to 35% is in the top ten. The entry originates in a study of blood T cell repertoires in COVID-19. Whole-study context: Spain, Italy and the United States supplied samples that represented acute and convalescent COVID-19. In each case, the material was cDNA or gDNA derived from T cells, B-cell-depleted T cells, or PBMCs.

The ends lost 2 bases at V and 6 bases at J; junction bases unmatched: 7. CDR1 SGHDN and CDR2 FVKESK come from the germline V gene. This CDR3 is 15 amino acids long. The clonotype comes from a human donor in a cohort sampled during active COVID-19. This sequence joins TRBV14 and TRBJ2-3, with TRBD2 identical over 8 bases. Source material: peripheral blood. CDR3 residues: CASSQTSGTRDTQYF. In DNA form, the CDR3 reads TGTGCCAGCAGCCAAACTAGCGGCACCCGGGATACGCAGTATTTT.